These 8 T cell receptor beta chains originate from one sample sequenced in a study of blood T cell repertoires in COVID-19 (dated by TCRdb to the early 2020s). Libraries were made using the immunoSEQ multiplex PCR assay. Imported from immuneACCESS, the table was reduced by TCRdb to in-frame sequences with V and J called. These copies leave out some clones; in studies compared against another copy, an unresolved V gene accounts for under half, and the cause of the remainder is not known. The sample has about 100,000 clones on record, roughly 83% of them singletons. The ten largest make up 2.5% to 3.5% of the sample. Material for sequencing was peripheral blood. The receptors originated from an elderly woman with active or convalescent COVID-19.

The chain couples TRBV5-1 to TRBJ1-2; perhaps TRBD1 as D (6 bases). The V and J ends lost 0 bases and 6 bases respectively, with 12 bases between them. Looked up from germline, CDR1 is SGHRS and CDR2 is YFSETQ. The CDR3 extends over 14 amino acids. CDR3 bases: TGCGCCAGCAGCTTGGCAGGCCCAGGGGATGGCTACACCTTC. Translating it yields CASSLAGPGDGYTF.

Worth noting for this clone: The junction shows a germline mismatch at one end, possibly a read error. The chain has TRBV2 and TRBJ2-3, with 11 bases lining up with TRBD2. Germline CDR1 is SNHLY and CDR2 is FYNNEI. The CDR3 totals 15 residues. CDR3 loop: CACRTSGGSTDTQYF. CDR3 in DNA: TGTGCCTGCAGAACTAGCGGGGGAAGCACAGATACGCAGTATTTT.

The chain joins TRBV15 to TRBJ1-5; D is possibly TRBD1 (5 bases). The CDR3 has 13 amino acids. Germline CDR1 reads LNHNV; CDR2 reads YYDKDF (reference sequence). V was cut by 5 bases and J by 3 bases, with 8 bases left in between. The CDR3 DNA reads as TGTGCCACCAGCTCCAGGGCCAATCAGCCCCAGCATTTT. This translates into CATSSRANQPQHF.

The chain uses TRBV13 and TRBJ1-2; no definite D call. This CDR3 is 12 amino acids long. The V end lost 5 bases, the J end lost 5 bases, and 9 bases lay between the germline ends. The germline V gene encodes CDR1 PRHDT and CDR2 FYEKMQ (reference sequence). CDR3 in amino acids: CASSTGLYGYTF. The DNA of the CDR3 is TGTGCCAGCAGCACGGGGTTATATGGCTACACCTTC.

The V gene is TRBV10-3, the J gene TRBJ1-1; unclear D gene. The CDR3 has 14 residues. V was pared by 10 bases and J by 1 base, with 16 bases between. The V gene's germline CDR1 is ENHRY and CDR2 SYGVKD. CDR3 nucleotide sequence: TGTGCCACCACGGTAAAAGAACCGAACACTGAAGCTTTCTTT. Its protein is CATTVKEPNTEAFF.

This clone was seen only a few times. The V and J genes are TRBV20-1 and TRBJ2-5; D uncertain. The length of the CDR3 is 10 residues. V lost 5 bases to trimming and J lost 3 bases, with 4 bases between them. Germline CDR1 reads DFQATT; CDR2 reads SNEGSKA (reference sequence). The CDR3 region has the DNA TGCAGTGCTGTAAAAGAGACCCAGTACTTC. It specifies CSAVKETQYF.

The chain recombines TRBV20-1 with TRBJ2-4; 9 bases map to TRBD2. The CDR3 is 15 residues long. The V gene end was trimmed by 3 bases and the J gene end by 5 bases; junction bases not matched to a gene: 8. The germline CDR1 and CDR2 sequences are DFQATT and SNEGSKA (reference sequence). CDR3 in amino acids: CSASRAGGDENIQYF. The CDR3 nucleotides read TGCAGTGCTAGTAGGGCGGGAGGGGATGAAAACATTCAGTACTTC.

This chain joins TRBV9 and TRBJ1-4, with TRBD1 as a possible D gene (6 bases). The CDR3 runs to 16 residues. Germline CDR1 reads SGDLS; CDR2 reads YYNGEE. V shed 4 bases and J shed 3 bases, with 16 bases lying between them. The CDR3 loop is CASSQDGAGANEKLFF. The DNA of the CDR3 is TGTGCCAGCAGCCAGGACGGCGCAGGGGCTAATGAAAAACTGTTTTTT. Looking up the rest from reference TRBV9 and TRBJ1-4 gives the full variable domain: DSGVTQTPKHLITATGQRVTLRCSPRSGDLSVYWYQQSLDQGLQFLIQYYNGEERAKGNILERFSAQQFPDLHSELNLSSLELGDSALYFCASSQDGAGANEKLFFGSGTQLSVL.